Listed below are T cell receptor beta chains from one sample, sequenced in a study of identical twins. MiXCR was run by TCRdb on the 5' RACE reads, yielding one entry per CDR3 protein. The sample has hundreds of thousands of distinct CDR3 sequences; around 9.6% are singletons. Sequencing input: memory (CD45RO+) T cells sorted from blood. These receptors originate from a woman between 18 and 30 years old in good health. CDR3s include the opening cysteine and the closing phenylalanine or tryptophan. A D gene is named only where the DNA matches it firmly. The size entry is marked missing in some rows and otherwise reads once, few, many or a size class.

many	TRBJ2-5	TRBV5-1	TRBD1	TGCGCCAGCAGCTTAACAGGGGAAGAGACCCAGTACTTC	CASSLTGEETQYF
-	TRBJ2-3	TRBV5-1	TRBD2	TGCGCCAGCAGCTGGGAGCTAGCGGGTTTCTATACGCAGTATTTT	CASSWELAGFYTQYF
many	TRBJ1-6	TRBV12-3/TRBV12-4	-	TGTGCCAGCAGTTTAGGAGGCGGATCACCCCTCCACTTT	CASSLGGGSPLHF
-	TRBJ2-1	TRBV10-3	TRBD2	TGTGCCATCGGCGGTAATTCCGGGACTAGTAATGAGCAGTTCTTC	CAIGGNSGTSNEQFF
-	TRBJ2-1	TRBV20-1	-	TGCAGTGCCTCCAGATGGACGCGAGACAATGAGCAGTTCTTC	CSASRWTRDNEQFF
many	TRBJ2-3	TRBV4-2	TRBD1	TGTGCCAGCAGCCAAGATAGTAGAGGGGGCGGTGGAGATACGCAGTATTTT	CASSQDSRGGGGDTQYF
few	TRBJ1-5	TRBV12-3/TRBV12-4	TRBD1	TGTGCCAGCAGGAAAGACAGGGTGAGCAATCAGCCCCAGCATTTT	CASRKDRVSNQPQHF
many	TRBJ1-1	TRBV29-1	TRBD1	TGCAGCGCTTTACGGGACAGGGGGGACACTGAAGCTTTCTTT	CSALRDRGDTEAFF
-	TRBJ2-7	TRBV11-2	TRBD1	TGTGCCAGCAGCCCCATGGGACAGGGCACCTACGAGCAGTACTTC	CASSPMGQGTYEQYF
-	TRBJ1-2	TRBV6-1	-	TGTGCCAGCAGTAAAACCGGGGCCAACGCGCGGGGCTACACCTTC	CASSKTGANARGYTF
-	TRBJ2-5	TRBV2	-	TGTGCCAGCAGTGTGATGGAGACCCAGTACTTC	CASSVMETQYF
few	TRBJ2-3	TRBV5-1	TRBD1	TGCGCCAGCAGCTCCGCCGGGACAGGGGGCGGAGATACGCAGTATTTT	CASSSAGTGGGDTQYF
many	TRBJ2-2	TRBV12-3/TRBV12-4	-	TGTGCCAGCAGTCCCCGTCCGACCGGGGAGCTGTTTTTT	CASSPRPTGELFF
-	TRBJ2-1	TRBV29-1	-	TGCAGCGTTCCCGGGGACAATTACAATGAGCAGTTCTTC	CSVPGDNYNEQFF
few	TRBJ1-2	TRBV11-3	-	TGTGCCAGCAGCTTAGAGAACAATTTTGGCTACACCTTC	CASSLENNFGYTF
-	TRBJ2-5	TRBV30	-	TGTGCCTGGAGTGGGGTGGATAAAGAGACCCAGTACTTC	CAWSGVDKETQYF
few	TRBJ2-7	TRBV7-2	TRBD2	TGTGCCAGCAGCTTAACTAGCGGGATTGGCTACGAGCAGTACTTC	CASSLTSGIGYEQYF
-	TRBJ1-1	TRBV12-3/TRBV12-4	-	TGTGCCAGCAGTTGGGGACGACAGGAAGCTTTCTTT	CASSWGRQEAFF
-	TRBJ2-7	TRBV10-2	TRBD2	TGCGCCAGCAGTGAGTCGCGGGAGGGCCCCTCCCTCGAGCAGTACTTC	CASSESREGPSLEQYF
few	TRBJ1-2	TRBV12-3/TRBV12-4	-	TGTGCCAGCAGAATGACGGGTAGGACTTCTACCAATGGCTACACCTTC	CASRMTGRTSTNGYTF
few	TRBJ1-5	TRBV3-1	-	TGTGCCAGCAGCCGACTGGGGCAGCAGCCCCAGCATTTT	CASSRLGQQPQHF
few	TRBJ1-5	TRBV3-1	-	TGTGCCAGCAGCCAGGGCTTCGGGTCCAATCAGCCCCAGCATTTT	CASSQGFGSNQPQHF